This TCR beta chain was profiled in a study of cytomegalovirus exposure and HLA in healthy donors. Findings of the study overall: Most sequenced TCRs were rare (though some public TCRs occurred in many donors). Among TCR beta chains, those listed as cytomegalovirus-associated numbered over 150. In vitro data verified a few CMV-associated chains as specific for CMV antigens. An assumption of roughly uniform sequencing depth across donors underlay the presence/absence analyses.

Concerning this clone itself: No antigen is known for it.

13 Jbeta primers and 60 Vbeta primers were used for the PCR. Using immunoSEQ multiplex PCR, the repertoire was profiled, and TCRdb retains in-frame clones only, with some absent. There are around 180,000 clones in the sample; roughly 86% occur only once, and approximately 1.7% lies in the top ten. The CDR3 totals 14 residues. Trimming cost V 4 bases and J 0 bases, with 9 bases left between them. The germline gives CDR1 GTSNPN, CDR2 SVGIG (reference sequence). The rearrangement links TRBV30 to TRBJ2-2; tentatively, D is TRBD1 (6 bases). The sequence was obtained from a woman aged 18-30 years in good health and CMV-seronegative. Sequencing was carried out using PBMCs. The CDR3 DNA reads TGTGCCTGGAAACAGGGATCGAACACCGGGGAGCTGTTTTTT. Its translation: CAWKQGSNTGELFF.